This T cell receptor beta chain was sequenced during a study of cytomegalovirus exposure and HLA in healthy donors. Findings of the study overall: Only CMV serostatus was available as immune exposure information.

The PCR contained 60 Vbeta and 13 Jbeta primers. TCRdb's copy holds only in-frame clones and misses some; the assay was immunoSEQ multiplex PCR. The sample yields fewer than 200,000 clones, 60% to 85% seen once. CDR3 length equals 11 residues. The germline CDR1 and CDR2 sequences are SQVTM and ANQGSEA. A note on this clone: Its antigen is still unknown. One end of the junction varies from germline; a read error may be responsible.

The sequence was collected from a female donor in good health and CMV-seronegative. The chain has TRBV29-1 and TRBJ2-4; D possibly corresponds to TRBD2 (5 bases). What was sequenced was PBMCs. In nucleotides, the CDR3 is TGCAGCGCGGGGAGCTCAAACAGTCAGTACTTC. Encoded protein: CSAGSSNSQYF.